Below are 6 T cell receptor beta chains sequenced from a single sample in a study of T-cell reconstitution after alpha-beta-depleted transplantation in children. The TCRbeta library was prepared with unique molecular identifiers. TCRdb analysed the PCR reads with MiXCR anew, one entry per CDR3 protein. This table holds some 550,000 distinct CDR3 sequences, roughly 24% found once. Source: PBMCs, mostly from graft donor cells, taken 360 days after TCRalphabeta/CD19-depleted stem cell transplant. These receptors originate from a boy younger than two who had a stem cell transplant for acute myeloid leukemia, so the T cells may come from the graft donor.

This clonotype was counted a few times. V gene TRBV24-1 combines with J gene TRBJ2-7, with D perhaps being TRBD1 or TRBD2 (5 bases each). The CDR3 sequence is 15 residues long. Trimming left V 4 bases short and J 7 bases short, with 19 bases between. The germline V gene has CDR1 KGHDR and CDR2 SFDVKD. The CDR3 DNA is TGTGCCACCAGTGACCCGAGGGCCCAGGGTCATGAGCAGTACTTC. Amino acids: CATSDPRAQGHEQYF.

CDR3 bases: TGTGCCATCGGAAATGGGGCTCGCGATACGCAGTATTTT. Translating gives CAIGNGARDTQYF. V and J are TRBV10-3 and TRBJ2-3; a weak D match, TRBD1 (5 bases). With 8 bases removed from V and 6 bases from J, the gap between germline ends came to 15 bases. The CDR3 is 13 residues long. CDR1 is ENHRY and CDR2 is SYGVKD in the germline V gene.

The chain uses TRBV24-1 and TRBJ2-5; a weak D match, TRBD1 (6 bases). V was shortened by 9 bases and J by 3 bases, with 10 bases between the two germline ends. The CDR3 spans 12 residues. Germline lookup yields CDR1 KGHDR and CDR2 SFDVKD. For the CDR3, the DNA is TGTGCCACCTCGACAGGCGAAGAGACCCAGTACTTC. The encoded protein is CATSTGEETQYF.

Details on this clonotype: Germline and junction disagree at one end, which may indicate a read error. The V and J genes are TRBV4-3 and TRBJ2-7; D not certain. The germline CDR1 and CDR2 sequences are LGHNA and YSLEER. The CDR3 covers 13 residues. CDR3 region: CASSQDWGSEQCF. The CDR3 nucleotides read TGCGCCAGCAGCCAAGACTGGGGATCCGAGCAGTGCTTC.

The genes are TRBV29-1 and TRBJ1-1; D is undetermined. Trimming took 7 bases from V and 0 from J, leaving 9 bases between them. Germline lookup yields CDR1 SQVTM and CDR2 ANQGSEA. The CDR3 covers 12 residues. DNA for the CDR3: TGCAGCGGTCAACCGCTGAACACTGAAGCTTTCTTT. Protein sequence: CSGQPLNTEAFF. The complete variable domain, with remaining parts taken from reference TRBV29-1 and TRBJ1-1, reads SAVISQKPSRDICQRGTSLTIQCQVDSQVTMMFWYRQQPGQSLTLIATANQGSEATYESGFVIDKFPISRPNLTFSTLTVSNMSPEDSSIYLCSGQPLNTEAFFGQGTRLTVV.

In DNA form, the CDR3 reads TGCAGTCCCCGGGACCTCTTTTATAATTCACCCCTCCACTTT. It translates to CSPRDLFYNSPLHF. The chain carries TRBV20-1 and TRBJ1-6; D may be TRBD1 (5 bases). CDR1 DFQATT and CDR2 SNEGSKA come from the germline V gene (reference sequence). V lost 8 bases and J 4 bases, leaving 15 bases between the germline ends. This CDR3 is 14 amino acids long.